The 28 T cell receptor beta chains listed next were all sequenced from one sample in a study of regulatory T cells in long-lasting Graves disease. Construction of the TCR beta libraries employed iRepertoire HTBI primers in conjunction with Arm-PCR of CDR3 regions. MiXCR was run by TCRdb on the multiplex PCR reads, yielding one entry per CDR3 protein. The sample lists some 370,000 distinct CDR3 sequences, roughly 25% occurring once. Noted time point: persistent/refractory GD, antithyroid drugs over 5 years with positive TRAb. Extracted RNA from PBMCs served as the source of the TCR library. The sample in question was peripheral blood mononuclear cells (PBMCs), obtained when the disease was refractory, from a patient treated with antithyroid drugs. The receptors shown here come from a middle-aged woman with Graves disease.

This clonotype was seen at least ten times. The rearrangement links TRBV9 to TRBJ2-5; the D gene could be TRBD1 or TRBD2 (5 bases each). Trimming took off 1 base at V and 2 bases at J, with 9 bases between the two ends. This CDR3 region has 14 residues. Germline V CDR1 and CDR2: SGDLS, YYNGEE. CDR3: CASSVRGEQETQYF. As DNA, the CDR3 is TGTGCCAGCAGCGTACGAGGGGAACAAGAGACCCAGTACTTC.

The rearrangement joins TRBV29-1 to TRBJ2-1, with D perhaps given as TRBD1 or TRBD2 (6 bases each). CDR3 size: 16 residues. Trimming cost V 5 bases and J 1 base, with 18 bases left between them. Per germline, CDR1 SQVTM and CDR2 ANQGSEA. DNA of the CDR3: TGCAGCGTTATCAGCAAGGGGGGACTTTCCTACAATGAGCAGTTCTTC. Translated, it gives CSVISKGGLSYNEQFF.

The rearrangement links TRBV7-9 to TRBJ2-7, with a tentative D call TRBD2 (6 bases). Germline CDR1 and CDR2: SEHNR and FQNEAQ (reference sequence). V was cut by 6 bases and J by 3 bases, with 15 bases left in between. CDR3 length equals 14 residues. In nucleotides, the CDR3 is TGTGCCAGCAGTCAAGAGACTAGTAGCTACGAGCAGTACTTC. Its protein product is CASSQETSSYEQYF.

This clonotype was counted ten times or more. The chain carries TRBV12-3 or TRBV12-4 and TRBJ1-4; no definite D call. The V end lost 3 bases, the J end lost 4 bases, and 9 bases lay between the germline ends. The CDR3 length is 14 residues. The CDR3 protein is CASSFRHGNEKLFF. The CDR3 nucleotides read TGTGCCAGCAGTTTTCGGCATGGTAATGAAAAACTGTTTTTT.

This clonotype was seen many times. V and J are TRBV28 and TRBJ1-3; D possibly corresponds to TRBD1 (6 bases). V was pared by 5 bases and J by 0 bases, with 20 bases between. This CDR3 comprises 18 residues. Germline CDR1 is MDHEN and CDR2 is SYDVKM. The CDR3 sequence: CASSPNYVGGRSGNTIYF. In nucleotides, the CDR3 is TGTGCCAGCAGTCCCAACTATGTGGGGGGCCGCTCTGGAAACACCATATATTTT. The variable domain in full, completed from reference TRBV28 and TRBJ1-3, reads DVKVTQSSRYLVKRTGEKVFLECVQDMDHENMFWYRQDPGLGLRLIYFSYDVKMKEKGDIPEGYSVSREKKERFSLILESASTNQTSMYLCASSPNYVGGRSGNTIYFGEGSWLTVV.

This clonotype was seen a handful of times. The chain joins TRBV11-2 to TRBJ1-2, with 10 bases identical to TRBD1. The V segment lost 5 bases and the J segment 7 bases; nucleotides outside the gene matches: 13. Germline V gene data show CDR1 as SGHAT and CDR2 as FQNNGV. The CDR3 is 16 residues long. This chain's CDR3 is CASSVPPGQGKFGYTF. CDR3 nucleotide sequence: TGTGCCAGCAGCGTACCTCCGGGACAGGGGAAGTTTGGCTACACCTTC.

This clonotype was seen repeatedly, ten times or more. The rearrangement links TRBV20-1 to TRBJ2-5, with D maybe TRBD2 (5 bases). This CDR3 has 13 amino acids. CDR1 is DFQATT, CDR2 SNEGSKA, per germline (reference sequence). V gave up 1 base and J gave up 4 bases, with 10 bases separating them. CDR3 in amino acids: CSARVFSAETQYF. Written as DNA, the CDR3 is TGCAGTGCTAGAGTCTTTAGCGCAGAGACCCAGTACTTC.

This clonotype has at least ten counts. The CDR3 DNA follows: TGCAGTGCTAGAAGGGACAGATATGGCTACACCTTC. Its protein product is CSARRDRYGYTF. This chain joins TRBV20-1 and TRBJ1-2; 7 positions match TRBD1. The CDR3 contains 12 residues. CDR1 DFQATT and CDR2 SNEGSKA come from the germline V gene (reference sequence). V dropped 2 bases and J dropped 5; count of bases not matched to a gene: 2.

This clonotype was detected only a few times. This chain connects TRBV5-6 to TRBJ2-5, with TRBD2 matching over 9 bases. Germline CDR1 is SGHDT and CDR2 is YYEEEE. J was trimmed by 3 bases and V by 4 bases; bases with no gene match: 7. This CDR3 has 15 residues. DNA of the CDR3: TGTGCCAGCAGCGTAATGACTAGCGGCGAAGAGACCCAGTACTTC. As protein: CASSVMTSGEETQYF.

Note on this clonotype: Mismatch with germline at one junction end may stem from a read error. The V and J genes are TRBV28 and TRBJ1-2; D gene uncertain. The CDR3 contains 12 residues. Germline-derived CDR1 and CDR2 are MDHEN and SYDVKM. CDR3 in DNA: TGTGCCAGCAGTTTGGATAACTATAGCTACACCTTC. This sequence encodes CASSLDNYSYTF.

This clonotype appeared many times. J is TRBJ2-7 and V is TRBV27; the D is unclear. There are 13 residues in the CDR3. The V gene lost 0 bases and the J gene lost 3 bases, with 6 bases spanning the gap. The germline V gene encodes CDR1 MNHEY and CDR2 SMNVEV (reference sequence). As DNA, the CDR3 is TGTGCCAGCAGTTTATCTGTGGACTACGAGCAGTACTTC. Protein: CASSLSVDYEQYF.

The chain uses TRBV6-2 or TRBV6-3 and TRBJ2-1; D unresolved. Trimming took off 7 bases at V and 9 bases at J, with 10 bases between the two ends. The CDR3 contains 11 residues. The V gene's germline CDR1 is MNHEY and CDR2 SVGEGT. CDR3 loop: CASNGRLEQFF. DNA of the CDR3: TGTGCCAGCAACGGGCGGCTTGAGCAGTTCTTC.

Notes on this clonotype: A much more abundant neighbour one base away suggests this may be a read error. This CDR3 fails to terminate in the conserved phenylalanine or tryptophan, so it likely reflects a read error. The CDR3 here is CASSLYVGQETQYL. CDR3 nucleotide sequence: TGTGCCAGCAGCTTGTACGTAGGTCAAGAGACCCAGTACCTC. V and J are TRBV5-5 and TRBJ2-5, with unresolved D. Trimming shortened V by 1 base and J by 2 bases, and 9 bases separated the two germline ends. CDR3 length: 14 residues. The germline V gene encodes CDR1 SGHKS and CDR2 YYEKEE (reference sequence).

This clonotype was detected only a few times. The chain carries TRBV4-1 and TRBJ2-7; 9 bases agree with TRBD1. The CDR3 spans 16 residues. Trimming took 5 bases from V and 2 from J; bases not matched to a gene: 10. Germline CDR1 and CDR2: MGHRA and YSYEKL. The CDR3 DNA sequence: TGCGCCAGCAGCTTAACCGGACAGGGGTTTACCTACGAGCAGTACTTC. It is translated as CASSLTGQGFTYEQYF.

This clonotype was counted between two and nine times. The chain links TRBV20-1 to TRBJ2-4; the D gene is possibly TRBD2 (6 bases). V was trimmed by 6 bases and J by 1 base, leaving 13 bases between them. Looked up from germline, CDR1 is DFQATT and CDR2 is SNEGSKA (reference sequence). This CDR3 region has 14 residues. Here the CDR3 reads CSAKLRGAKNIQYF. The DNA for the CDR3 is TGCAGTGCCAAACTACGGGGGGCCAAAAACATTCAGTACTTC.

In the case of this clonotype: Possible read error: a much larger clone is one base away. The CDR3 DNA reads as TGTGCCATCAGTCGGCCGGGGAGTGTCTACGAGCAGTACTTC. It translates to CAISRPGSVYEQYF. This rearrangement joins TRBV10-3 to TRBJ2-7, with D perhaps TRBD2 (5 bases). Germline V lookup: CDR1 ENHRY, CDR2 SYGVKD. The CDR3 is made up of 14 amino acids. V was clipped by 5 bases and J by 3 bases, with 14 bases between them.

This clonotype was observed a single time. This likely reflects a read error, since a far larger clone is one base away. This chain joins TRBV6-2 or TRBV6-3 and TRBJ2-2, with 10 bases fitting TRBD1. V gave up 5 bases and J gave up 5 bases; unmatched junction bases: 5. Germline CDR1 MNHEY, CDR2 SVGEGT. This CDR3 is built from 15 residues. CDR3 region: CASSGTGAPTGELFF. In DNA, the CDR3 is TGTGCCAGCAGTGGGACAGGGGCACCGACCGGGGAGCTGTTTTTT.

In this sample, this clonotype turned up many times. This sequence joins TRBV24-1 and TRBJ2-5, with D maybe TRBD1 (6 bases). The CDR3 runs to 15 residues. Germline CDR1 reads KGHDR; CDR2 reads SFDVKD. V dropped 4 bases and J dropped 5 bases, with 16 bases sitting between them. For the CDR3, the DNA is TGTGCCACCAGTGACCCAGGGGCGATAACGGAGACCCAGTACTTC. This translates into CATSDPGAITETQYF.

The genes are TRBV29-1 and TRBJ1-2; TRBD1 is a possible D gene (6 bases). Germline CDR1 is SQVTM and CDR2 is ANQGSEA. With 2 bases removed from V and 4 bases from J, the gap between germline ends came to 17 bases. The CDR3 totals 15 residues. CDR3 coding DNA: TGCAGCGTTGAACCCCTGCAGGGGCAAGGCTATGGCTACACCTTC. Amino acid sequence: CSVEPLQGQGYGYTF. Complete variable domain (other parts from reference TRBV29-1 and TRBJ1-2): SAVISQKPSRDICQRGTSLTIQCQVDSQVTMMFWYRQQPGQSLTLIATANQGSEATYESGFVIDKFPISRPNLTFSTLTVSNMSPEDSSIYLCSVEPLQGQGYGYTFGSGTRLTVV.

V gene TRBV3-1 combines with J gene TRBJ2-6; 8 nucleotides line up with TRBD2. After removal of 4 bases from V and 10 bases from J, the junction contained 9 bases not matched to a gene. Germline values: CDR1 LGHDT, CDR2 YNNKEL (reference sequence). The CDR3 loop spans 15 amino acids. CDR3 in DNA: TGTGCCAGCAGCCCCGGACTAGCAGATTTTAACGTCCTGACTTTC. Amino acid sequence: CASSPGLADFNVLTF.

V and J are TRBV6-5 and TRBJ2-1; TRBD2 matches 13 bases. Trimming took 4 bases from V and 3 from J; bases not matched to a gene: 15. The CDR3 has 20 residues. Germline-derived CDR1 and CDR2 are MNHEY and SVGAGI. CDR3 DNA: TGTGCCAGCAGTTCTCCGAGTGCTTCTGGACTAGCGGGAGACTACAATGAGCAGTTCTTC. Amino acid sequence: CASSSPSASGLAGDYNEQFF.

The chain employs TRBV6-5 and TRBJ2-3, with D tentatively TRBD2 (6 bases). The V gene lost 4 bases and the J gene lost 3 bases, with 8 bases spanning the gap. The CDR3 covers 13 residues. Germline CDR1 reads MNHEY; CDR2 reads SVGAGI. In DNA form, the CDR3 reads TGTGCCAGCAGTTCCCGGGAGACAGATACGCAGTATTTT. Its translation is CASSSRETDTQYF.

This sequence joins TRBV7-8 and TRBJ2-6, with D perhaps matching TRBD1 (6 bases). Germline-derived CDR1 and CDR2 are SGHVS and FQNEAQ. The germline V and J ends were trimmed by 5 bases and 0 bases, with 17 bases remaining between them. This CDR3 region has 18 residues. CDR3 sequence (DNA): TGTGCCAGCAGCAATCGGACAGCCGCAATCTCTGGGGCCAACGTCCTGACTTTC. Translating it yields CASSNRTAAISGANVLTF.

This clonotype was observed at least ten times. This chain uses TRBV28 with TRBJ1-1; a possible D gene is TRBD1 (5 bases). In germline, CDR1 is MDHEN, CDR2 SYDVKM. This CDR3 region has 14 residues. V lost 3 bases and J 1 base, leaving 9 bases between the germline ends. The CDR3 DNA sequence: TGTGCCAGCAGTTTGACAGACAGGAACACTGAAGCTTTCTTT. As protein: CASSLTDRNTEAFF.

This clonotype was observed at least ten times. Here the CDR3 DNA reads TGTGCCATCAGTGTAGCCCAACAGGGGAACTATGGCTACACCTTC. It codes for CAISVAQQGNYGYTF. This chain uses TRBV10-3 with TRBJ1-2, with 7 nucleotides matching TRBD1. The CDR3 has 15 residues. CDR1 and CDR2 (germline): ENHRY, SYGVKD. The ends lost 4 bases at V and 2 bases at J; junction bases unmatched: 7.

The rearrangement uses TRBV3-1 and TRBJ1-1; possible D gene TRBD1, 6 bases. V lost 4 bases and J lost 5, with 17 bases in between. This CDR3 comprises 15 residues. CDR1 is LGHDT, CDR2 YNNKEL, per germline (reference sequence). In DNA form, the CDR3 reads TGTGCCAGCAGCCCCTCGAGGGGGAAGGGGACTGAAGCTTTCTTT. Translated: CASSPSRGKGTEAFF. Full variable domain (remainder filled in from reference TRBV3-1 and TRBJ1-1): DTAVSQTPKYLVTQMGNDKSIKCEQNLGHDTMYWYKQDSKKFLKIMFSYNNKELIINETVPNRFSPKSPDKAHLNLHINSLELGDSAVYFCASSPSRGKGTEAFFGQGTRLTVV.

With respect to this clonotype: A much more abundant neighbour one base away suggests this may be a read error. J is TRBJ2-7 and V is TRBV12-3 or TRBV12-4; D remains unclear. Trimming shortened V by 5 bases and J by 3 bases, and 5 bases separated the two germline ends. This CDR3 is built from 11 residues. The chain's CDR3 is CASSMSYEQYF. The CDR3 bases are TGTGCCAGCAGTATGAGCTACGAGCAGTACTTC.

V is TRBV19 and J is TRBJ2-3, with TRBD2 matching 8 bases. Germline V lookup: CDR1 LNHDA, CDR2 SQIVND (reference sequence). V shed 2 bases, J shed 4 bases, and the junction held 5 bases outside the gene matches. This CDR3 region has 15 residues. CDR3 sequence (DNA): TGTGCCAGTAGTATATCCAGCGGGAGTGCAGATACGCAGTATTTT. Protein sequence: CASSISSGSADTQYF. Full variable domain (missing parts from reference TRBV19 and TRBJ2-3): DGGITQSPKYLFRKEGQNVTLSCEQNLNHDAMYWYRQDPGQGLRLIYYSQIVNDFQKGDIAEGYSVSREKKESFPLTVTSAQKNPTAFYLCASSISSGSADTQYFGPGTRLTVL.